This T cell receptor (beta chain) is from a study of cytomegalovirus exposure and HLA in healthy donors. This clone was detected only a few times. What it binds is not known. Both 60 Vbeta primers and 13 Jbeta primers went into the PCR. Per the study methods: The authors later counted roughly 87 million unique TCR beta chains, around 9.9 million of them shared. Assay used: immunoSEQ multiplex PCR; TCRdb lists only in-frame clones, some missing. V and J calls and clone size follow that table, whereas D and trimming were derived from the DNA. The table includes roughly 150,000 clones, roughly 80% detected once. Study results and caveats: At a 0.05 false discovery rate, a later analysis found over 15,000 TCR beta sequences to be associated with HLA alleles.

This receptor was taken from a male donor in good health and CMV-seronegative. Material for sequencing was PBMCs.

The CDR3 region is CASSQGGGVGSEAFF. In DNA form, the CDR3 reads TGTGCCAGCAGCCAAGGAGGGGGAGTGGGCTCTGAAGCTTTCTTT. V usage is TRBV4-2 and J usage is TRBJ1-1; the D gene is possibly TRBD1 (6 bases). Germline CDR1 is LGHNA and CDR2 is YNFKEQ. The V gene lost 1 base and the J gene lost 6 bases, with 15 bases spanning the gap. This CDR3 comprises 15 residues.